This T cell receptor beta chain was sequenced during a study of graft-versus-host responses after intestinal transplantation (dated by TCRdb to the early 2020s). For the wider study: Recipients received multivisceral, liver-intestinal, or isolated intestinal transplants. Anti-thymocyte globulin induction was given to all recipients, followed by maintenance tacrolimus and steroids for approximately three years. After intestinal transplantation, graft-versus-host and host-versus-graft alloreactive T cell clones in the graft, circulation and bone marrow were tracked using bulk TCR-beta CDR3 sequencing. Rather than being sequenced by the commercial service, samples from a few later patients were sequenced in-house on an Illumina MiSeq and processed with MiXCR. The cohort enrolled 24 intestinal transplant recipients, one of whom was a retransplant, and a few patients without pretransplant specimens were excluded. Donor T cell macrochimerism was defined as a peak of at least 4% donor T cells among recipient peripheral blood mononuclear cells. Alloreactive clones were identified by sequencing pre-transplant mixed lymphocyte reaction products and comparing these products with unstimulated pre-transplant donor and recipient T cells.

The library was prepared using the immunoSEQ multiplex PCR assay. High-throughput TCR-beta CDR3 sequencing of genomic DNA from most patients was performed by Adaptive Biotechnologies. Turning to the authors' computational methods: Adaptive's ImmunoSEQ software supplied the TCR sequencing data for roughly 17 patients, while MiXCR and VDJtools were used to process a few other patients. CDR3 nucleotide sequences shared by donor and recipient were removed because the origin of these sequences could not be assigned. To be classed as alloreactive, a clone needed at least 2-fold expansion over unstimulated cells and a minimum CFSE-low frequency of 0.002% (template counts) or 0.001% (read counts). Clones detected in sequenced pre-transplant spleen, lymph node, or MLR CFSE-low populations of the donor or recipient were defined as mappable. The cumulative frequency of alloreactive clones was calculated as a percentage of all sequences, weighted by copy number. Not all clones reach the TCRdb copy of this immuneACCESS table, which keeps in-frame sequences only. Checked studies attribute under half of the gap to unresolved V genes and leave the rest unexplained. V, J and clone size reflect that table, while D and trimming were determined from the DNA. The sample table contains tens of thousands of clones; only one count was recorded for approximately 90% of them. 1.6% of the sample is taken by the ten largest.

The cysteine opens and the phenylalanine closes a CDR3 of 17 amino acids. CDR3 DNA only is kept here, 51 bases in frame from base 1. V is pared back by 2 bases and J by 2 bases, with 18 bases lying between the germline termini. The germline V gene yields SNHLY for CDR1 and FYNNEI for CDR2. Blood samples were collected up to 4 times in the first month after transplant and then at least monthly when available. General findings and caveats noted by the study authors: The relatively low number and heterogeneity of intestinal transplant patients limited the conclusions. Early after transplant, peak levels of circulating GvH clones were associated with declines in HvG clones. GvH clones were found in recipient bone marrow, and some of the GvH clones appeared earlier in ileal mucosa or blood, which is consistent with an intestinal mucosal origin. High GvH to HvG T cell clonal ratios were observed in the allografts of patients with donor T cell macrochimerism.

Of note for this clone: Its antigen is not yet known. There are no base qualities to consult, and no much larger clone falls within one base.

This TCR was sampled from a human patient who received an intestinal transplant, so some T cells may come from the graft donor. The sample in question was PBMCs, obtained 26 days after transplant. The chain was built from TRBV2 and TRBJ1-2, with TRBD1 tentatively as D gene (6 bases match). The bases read TGTGCCAGCAGTGAAATAGGGAGACAGGAATCAAACTATGGCTACACCTTC. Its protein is CASSEIGRQESNYGYTF. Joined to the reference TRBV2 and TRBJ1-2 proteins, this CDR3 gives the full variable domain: EPEVTQTPSHQVTQMGQEVILRCVPISNHLYFYWYRQILGQKVEFLVSFYNNEISEKSEIFDDQFSVERPDGSNFTLKIRSTKLEDSAMYFCASSEIGRQESNYGYTFGSGTRLTVV.